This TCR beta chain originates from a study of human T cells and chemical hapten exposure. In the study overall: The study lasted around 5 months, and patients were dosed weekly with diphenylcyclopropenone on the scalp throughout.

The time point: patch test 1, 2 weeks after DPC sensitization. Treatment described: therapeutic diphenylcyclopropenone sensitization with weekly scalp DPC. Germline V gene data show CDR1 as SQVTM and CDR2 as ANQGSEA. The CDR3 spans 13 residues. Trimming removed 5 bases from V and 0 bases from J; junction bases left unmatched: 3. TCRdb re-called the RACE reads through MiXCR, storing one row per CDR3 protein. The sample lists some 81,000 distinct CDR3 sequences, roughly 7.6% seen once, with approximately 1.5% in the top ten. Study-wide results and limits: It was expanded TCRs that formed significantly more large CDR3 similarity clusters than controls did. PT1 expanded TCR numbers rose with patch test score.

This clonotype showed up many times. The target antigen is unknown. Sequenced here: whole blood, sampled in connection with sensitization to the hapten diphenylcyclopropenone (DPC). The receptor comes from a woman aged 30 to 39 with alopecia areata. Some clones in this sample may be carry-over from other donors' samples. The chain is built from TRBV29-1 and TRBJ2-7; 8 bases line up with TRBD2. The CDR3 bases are TGCAGCGTTACAGGGACTAGCTCCTACGAGCAGTACTTC. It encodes CSVTGTSSYEQYF.